This TCR beta chain was found in a study of T cells of healthy individuals. The germline CDR1 and CDR2 sequences are MNHEY and SMNVEV (reference sequence). V gave up 3 bases and J gave up 0 bases, with 10 bases separating them. There are 15 residues in the CDR3. TCRdb independently ran MiXCR on the 5' RACE reads; one entry per CDR3 protein. This sample has more than 60,000 distinct CDR3 sequences, with under 20% found just once. This clonotype showed up just a few times. The rearrangement links TRBV27 to TRBJ2-3; D is unresolved. The source is a human donor in good health. CDR3 sequence (DNA): TGTGCCAGCAGTTTCCAAGTGCCTAGCACAGATACGCAGTATTTT. It yields the protein CASSFQVPSTDTQYF.